This T cell receptor beta chain originates from a study of identical twins. Study-level findings and limits: Reduced insertions were recorded for abundant cord blood beta clonotypes, with no such pattern in memory repertoires.

This clonotype was recorded many times. What it recognizes is unknown. This CDR3 region has 11 residues. V was cut by 2 bases and J by 12 bases, with 11 bases left in between. The germline gives CDR1 SGHTA, CDR2 FQGNSA. Via MiXCR, TCRdb re-called the 5' RACE reads, giving one row per CDR3 protein. Of approximately 230,000 distinct CDR3 sequences in the sample, 6.5% were seen once. Another study also made use of these data, one on T cells expressing NK-cell markers.

The rearrangement links TRBV7-2 to TRBJ2-7; unclear D gene. This sequence originates from a woman between 18 and 30 years old in good health. Sequences were obtained from CD8+ T cells sorted from blood. DNA of the CDR3: TGTGCCAGCAGCTTACCGAGCGCCGTGTACTTC. Its translation: CASSLPSAVYF.